This T cell receptor (beta chain) was identified in a study of spatial heterogeneity in lung cancer. Study-level information: Untreated early-stage non-small cell lung cancer patients, approximately 79 in total, were the donors. In cases with available follow-up PBMC samples, these were sequenced at a median of about 25 months after resection.

Indicated time point: blood at routine non-recurrence follow-up after resection. At least ten counts were recorded for this clonotype. Its matching antigen is unknown. Study findings and constraints: TCRs found ubiquitously expanded in tumor appeared in blood more at resection than at follow-up.

Every TCR cDNA molecule bore its own unique molecular identifier. TCRdb called the 5' RACE reads again in MiXCR, with one record for every CDR3 protein. The data contain around 20,000 distinct CDR3 sequences, 8% to 10% of them singletons. The TCR was taken from a male donor with early-stage non-small cell lung cancer. The sample in question was PBMCs, obtained at follow-up.

The CDR3 loop reads CASSLQTANEKLFF. The DNA for the CDR3 is TGTGCCAGCAGCCTCCAGACAGCTAATGAAAAACTGTTTTTT. The chain joins TRBV6-2 or TRBV6-3 to TRBJ1-4; maybe TRBD1 (5 bases). V dropped 6 bases and J dropped 3 bases, with 11 bases sitting between them. The CDR3 totals 14 residues. Per germline, CDR1 MNHEY and CDR2 SVGEGT.